The next 21 T cell receptor beta chains were all read from a single sample in a study of blood T cell repertoires in COVID-19. The protocol was immunoSEQ multiplex PCR, while the TCRdb copy is restricted to in-frame clones and leaves out a portion. The sample includes approximately 300,000 clones, roughly 84% of them seen just once. The specimen sequenced was peripheral blood. The receptors were sampled from a person between 65 and 79 years old with COVID-19, enrolled during active disease.

The V gene is TRBV19, the J gene TRBJ2-2, with 10 bases lining up with TRBD2. V trimming: 5 bases; J trimming: 1 base; junction bases outside the gene matches: 13. CDR3 length equals 19 residues. Germline V gene sequence: CDR1 LNHDA, CDR2 SQIVND (reference sequence). In nucleotides, the CDR3 is TGTGCCAGTAGTTTCCGAACCATTATAGCGGGAGGGAACACCGGGGAGCTGTTTTTT. It is translated as CASSFRTIIAGGNTGELFF. Using reference TRBV19 and TRBJ2-2 for the parts outside the CDR3, the full variable domain is DGGITQSPKYLFRKEGQNVTLSCEQNLNHDAMYWYRQDPGQGLRLIYYSQIVNDFQKGDIAEGYSVSREKKESFPLTVTSAQKNPTAFYLCASSFRTIIAGGNTGELFFGEGSRLTVL.

As for this clone: Additional DNA sequences in this sample encode the identical CDR3. The chain recombines TRBV6-5 with TRBJ1-1; unclear D gene. Germline CDR1 is MNHEY and CDR2 is SVGAGI. V was pared by 6 bases and J by 1 base, with 3 bases between. The CDR3 runs 11 residues. The CDR3 reads CASSRNTEAFF. CDR3 sequence (DNA): TGTGCCAGCAGCAGGAACACTGAAGCTTTCTTT.

The chain couples TRBV19 to TRBJ1-4; D is unresolved. The CDR3 length is 14 residues. Germline V lookup: CDR1 LNHDA, CDR2 SQIVND (reference sequence). V was shortened by 5 bases and J by 0 bases, with 7 bases between the two germline ends. The DNA of the CDR3 is TGTGCCAGTAGTGTGCGGTCAACTAATGAAAAACTGTTTTTT. Translating gives CASSVRSTNEKLFF.

The J gene is TRBJ2-7, the V gene TRBV5-1; 7 nucleotides agree with TRBD2. V shed 4 bases, J shed 3 bases, and the junction held 4 bases outside the gene matches. This CDR3 is built from 13 residues. Germline assignment: CDR1 SGHRS and CDR2 YFSETQ. The chain's CDR3 is CASSVASGYEQYF. The CDR3 region has the DNA TGCGCCAGCAGCGTCGCTAGCGGCTACGAGCAGTACTTC. The complete variable domain, with remaining parts taken from reference TRBV5-1 and TRBJ2-7, reads KAGVTQTPRYLIKTRGQQVTLSCSPISGHRSVSWYQQTPGQGLQFLFEYFSETQRNKGNFPGRFSGRQFSNSRSEMNVSTLELGDSALYLCASSVASGYEQYFGPGTRLTVT.

The gene calls are TRBV5-1 and TRBJ1-2; 8 bases agree with TRBD1. J lost 4 bases, V lost 4 bases, and 0 bases had no gene match. The CDR3 totals 12 residues. Germline-derived CDR1 and CDR2 are SGHRS and YFSETQ. CDR3 sequence: CASSGQGYGYTF. The DNA of the CDR3 is TGCGCCAGCAGCGGACAGGGCTATGGCTACACCTTC. The full variable domain, completed using reference TRBV5-1 and TRBJ1-2, is KAGVTQTPRYLIKTRGQQVTLSCSPISGHRSVSWYQQTPGQGLQFLFEYFSETQRNKGNFPGRFSGRQFSNSRSEMNVSTLELGDSALYLCASSGQGYGYTFGSGTRLTVV.

The rearrangement joins TRBV2 to TRBJ1-2, with 9 nucleotides matching TRBD1. Germline V gene sequence: CDR1 SNHLY, CDR2 FYNNEI. Trimming cost V 8 bases and J 7 bases; bases outside gene matches: 14. CDR3 length equals 15 residues. DNA of the CDR3: TGTGCCAGCCCCCCAAGGGCGGGACAGGGTACTGGCTACACCTTC. This sequence encodes CASPPRAGQGTGYTF.

V gene TRBV15 combines with J gene TRBJ2-2; D uncertain. This CDR3 has 16 amino acids. V dropped 5 bases and J dropped 3 bases, with 16 bases sitting between them. CDR1 LNHNV and CDR2 YYDKDF come from the germline V gene (reference sequence). The CDR3 DNA follows: TGTGCCACCAGCCCACGCCCCGGCGGCGACACCGGGGAGCTGTTTTTT. This codes for CATSPRPGGDTGELFF. Together with reference TRBV15 and TRBJ2-2, the CDR3 gives the full variable domain: DAMVIQNPRYQVTQFGKPVTLSCSQTLNHNVMYWYQQKSSQAPKLLFHYYDKDFNNEADTPDNFQSRRPNTSFCFLDIRSPGLGDTAMYLCATSPRPGGDTGELFFGEGSRLTVL.

This clone has just a few counts. This chain uses TRBV3-1 (or the pseudogene TRBV3-2) with TRBJ1-1; possibly TRBD1 for D (6 bases). V was trimmed by 4 bases and J by 4 bases, leaving 13 bases between them. This CDR3 contains 14 residues. Looked up from germline, CDR1 is LGHDT and CDR2 is YNNKEL (reference sequence). Here the CDR3 reads CASSRRAGATEAFF. In DNA form, the CDR3 reads TGTGCCAGCAGCCGAAGGGCGGGGGCCACTGAAGCTTTCTTT.

The rearrangement joins TRBV28 to TRBJ1-2; the match to TRBD1 covers 7 bases. CDR1 is MDHEN and CDR2 is SYDVKM in the germline V gene. This CDR3 has 15 amino acids. V lost 3 bases, J lost 7 bases, and 11 bases stayed unmatched. CDR3 DNA sequence: TGTGCCAGCAGTTTGGGCAGGGGGGCATTTGGTGGCTACACCTTC. Encoded protein: CASSLGRGAFGGYTF.

The chain combines TRBV2 with TRBJ2-7; tentative D call: TRBD2 (6 bases). V was cut by 7 bases and J by 4 bases, with 17 bases left in between. The CDR3 covers 14 residues. Germline values: CDR1 SNHLY, CDR2 FYNNEI. CDR3 region: CASTPRGATYEQYF. Written as DNA, the CDR3 is TGTGCCAGCACCCCACGCGGGGCCACGTACGAGCAGTACTTC.

The chain carries TRBV4-3 and TRBJ2-3; D call uncertain. Germline lookup yields CDR1 LGHNA and CDR2 YSLEER. This CDR3 has 14 amino acids. Trimming cost V 1 base and J 6 bases, with 11 bases left between them. CDR3 in DNA: TGCGCCAGCAGCCAAGCCCTATTTTCCGATACGCAGTATTTT. Protein product: CASSQALFSDTQYF.

This clone was detected a few times. The chain is built from TRBV6-5 and TRBJ1-2, with 7 bases identical to TRBD1. This CDR3 contains 12 residues. The J segment lost 0 bases and the V segment lost 10 bases, leaving 2 bases of the junction unmatched. The germline CDR1 and CDR2 sequences are MNHEY and SVGAGI. The CDR3 loop reads CATGTANYGYTF. In nucleotides, the CDR3 is TGTGCCACCGGGACAGCTAACTATGGCTACACCTTC.

The gene calls are TRBV21-1 and TRBJ2-3; the table's D call, TRBD2, was not checked against the DNA. TRBV21-1 is a known pseudogene. This CDR3 comprises 16 residues. CDR3 in DNA: TGTGCCAGCGGGTTCGGATTAGCGGGGGGGGCAGATACGCAGTATTTT. It yields the protein CASGFGLAGGADTQYF.

The chain is built from TRBV18 and TRBJ1-4; 8 nucleotides line up with TRBD1. The V gene end was trimmed by 5 bases and the J gene end by 8 bases; junction bases not matched to a gene: 7. Germline loops: CDR1 KGHSH, CDR2 LQKENI. The CDR3 sequence is 14 residues long. DNA of the CDR3: TGTGCCAGCTCAGCAGGGGGCCTTAAGGAAAAACTGTTTTTT. Its protein product is CASSAGGLKEKLFF.

The chain links TRBV12-3 or TRBV12-4 to TRBJ1-1; D unclear. Deletions cut 3 bases from V and 7 bases from J, with 12 bases between. The CDR3 is made up of 13 amino acids. CDR3 amino acids: CASSFRLFGEAFF. Here the CDR3 DNA reads TGTGCCAGCAGTTTTCGACTATTCGGTGAAGCTTTCTTT.

This rearrangement joins TRBV7-3 to TRBJ2-7; D remains unclear. V shed 1 base and J shed 0 bases, with 4 bases lying between them. There are 13 residues in the CDR3. The germline V gene has CDR1 SGHTA and CDR2 FQGTGA. The chain's CDR3 is CASSLIDSYEQYF. The CDR3 region has the DNA TGTGCCAGCAGCTTAATAGACTCCTACGAGCAGTACTTC.

The CDR3 region is CASSPGPTSETQYF. The DNA for the CDR3 is TGTGCCAGCAGCCCAGGCCCGACATCAGAGACCCAGTACTTC. This sequence joins TRBV5-6 and TRBJ2-5; unclear D gene. The V end lost 4 bases, the J end lost 4 bases, and 14 bases lay between the germline ends. The germline CDR1 and CDR2 sequences are SGHDT and YYEEEE. The CDR3 loop spans 14 amino acids.

This clone turned up a few times. The chain employs TRBV7-9 and TRBJ2-2; 10 nucleotides match TRBD1. J gave up 9 bases and V 2 bases, and 6 bases lay outside the gene matches. This CDR3 comprises 15 residues. Germline loops: CDR1 SEHNR, CDR2 FQNEAQ (reference sequence). The CDR3 reads CASSLNPGQGRELFF. CDR3 coding DNA: TGTGCCAGCAGCTTAAACCCGGGACAGGGGAGGGAGCTGTTTTTT.

This clone has only a few counts. The rearrangement joins TRBV6-2 or TRBV6-3 to TRBJ1-3; D gene unclear. CDR3 size: 12 residues. V gave up 4 bases and J gave up 4 bases, with 5 bases separating them. Looked up from germline, CDR1 is MNHEY and CDR2 is SVGEGT. The CDR3 nucleotides are TGTGCCAGCAGTTTTGCGGGAAACACCATATATTTT. It is translated as CASSFAGNTIYF.

The rearrangement uses TRBV7-2 and TRBJ2-7; 9 nucleotides align to TRBD1. Germline V gives CDR1 SGHTA, CDR2 FQGNSA. The CDR3 spans 14 residues. V trimming: 5 bases; J trimming: 2 bases; junction bases outside the gene matches: 4. In DNA, the CDR3 is TGTGCCAGCAGCCGGGGACAGGGCCCCTACGAGCAGTACTTC. Translating it yields CASSRGQGPYEQYF.

The J gene is TRBJ1-2, the V gene TRBV5-1, with 10 bases fitting TRBD1. Germline V lookup: CDR1 SGHRS, CDR2 YFSETQ. This CDR3 comprises 15 residues. The J segment lost 1 base and the V segment lost 5 bases, leaving 5 bases of the junction unmatched. CDR3 bases: TGCGCCAGCAGGGTTGGGACAGGGGTTAACTATGGCTACACCTTC. Protein sequence: CASRVGTGVNYGYTF.